This TCR beta chain was found in a study of technical replicates of blood from a few donors. Measured with immunoSEQ multiplex PCR; TCRdb has only the in-frame clones, and not every one. In the table there are around 90,000 clones, 85% to 95% of which are singletons. Germline V gene data show CDR1 as MNHEY and CDR2 as SMNVEV (reference sequence). V dropped 2 bases and J dropped 0 bases, with 9 bases sitting between them. There are 15 residues in the CDR3. The chain has TRBV27 and TRBJ2-3; D call uncertain. The TCR was taken from a human donor in good health. The sample comprised T cells isolated from PBMCs. The chain's CDR3 is CASSLRVVSTDTQYF. The CDR3 DNA is TGTGCCAGCAGTTTAAGAGTTGTAAGCACAGATACGCAGTATTTT.